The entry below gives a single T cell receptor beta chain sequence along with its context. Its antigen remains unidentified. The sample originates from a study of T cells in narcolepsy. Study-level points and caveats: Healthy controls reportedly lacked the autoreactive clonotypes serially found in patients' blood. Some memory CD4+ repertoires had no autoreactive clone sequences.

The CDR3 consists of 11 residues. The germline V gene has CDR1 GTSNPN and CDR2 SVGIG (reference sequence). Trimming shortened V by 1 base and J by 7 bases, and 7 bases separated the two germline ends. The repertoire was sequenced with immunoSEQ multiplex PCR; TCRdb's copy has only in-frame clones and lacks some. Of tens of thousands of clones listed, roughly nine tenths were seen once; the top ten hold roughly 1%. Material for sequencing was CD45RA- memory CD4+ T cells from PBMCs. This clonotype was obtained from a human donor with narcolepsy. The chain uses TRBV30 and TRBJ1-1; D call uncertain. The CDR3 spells CAWSATGEAFF. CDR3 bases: TGTGCCTGGAGTGCGACTGGTGAAGCTTTCTTT.